Described below is a single TCR beta chain sequence and its context. Its antigen is unidentified. The donors comprised healthy bone marrow donors. The PCR was carried out with 60 Vbeta primers and 13 Jbeta primers. Sequenced by immunoSEQ multiplex PCR; TCRdb stores in-frame clones only, minus some. The table lists 150,000 to 200,000 clones, about four fifths of them singletons, with under 7% in the top ten. These data are taken from a study of cytomegalovirus exposure and HLA in healthy donors. Study-wide results and limits: In vitro, a few CMV-associated chains proved specific for CMV antigens.

The CDR3 sequence is 15 residues long. V gave up 8 bases and J gave up 1 base, with 14 bases separating them. Germline V gene data show CDR1 as MNHNS and CDR2 as SASEGT. The J gene is TRBJ1-4, the V gene TRBV6-1; unclear D gene. The sequencing input was PBMCs. The clonotype originates from a woman in her 30s in good health and CMV-seropositive. The CDR3 sequence is CASAALRGTNEKLFF. CDR3 sequence (DNA): TGTGCCAGCGCGGCCTTGCGGGGAACTAATGAAAAACTGTTTTTT.